Shown below are 16 T cell receptor beta chains from a single sample sequenced in a study of blood T cell repertoires in COVID-19. TCRdb's table, derived via immunoSEQ multiplex PCR, lists solely in-frame clones and lacks some. The sample lists roughly 250,000 clones; roughly 88% were seen once. Sequencing input: PBMCs or T cells enriched from blood (not recorded which). These receptors were collected from a woman between 25 and 40 years old who had recovered from COVID-19.

The rearrangement links TRBV5-1 to TRBJ2-5; TRBD1 agrees at 11 bases. V lost 1 base and J lost 5; bases outside the gene matches: 7. Germline V gene data show CDR1 as SGHRS and CDR2 as YFSETQ. The CDR3 consists of 16 residues. The CDR3 coding sequence is TGCGCCAGCAGCTTGTTGGGACAGGGGGGATTGGAGACCCAGTACTTC. Translating it yields CASSLLGQGGLETQYF.

Concerning this clone: The sample has other DNA sequences that encode this CDR3 too. The chain combines TRBV7-2 with TRBJ1-2; 7 positions match TRBD1. Germline CDR1 and CDR2: SGHTA and FQGNSA. Unmatched junction bases numbered 2, after V lost 2 bases and J lost 2 bases. The CDR3 is 14 amino acids. This CDR3 is CASSLQTGNYGYTF. The CDR3 DNA is TGTGCCAGCAGCTTACAGACAGGGAACTATGGCTACACCTTC.

The gene calls are TRBV19 and TRBJ1-2; D remains unclear. The length of the CDR3 is 14 residues. Germline loops: CDR1 LNHDA, CDR2 SQIVND (reference sequence). Trimming took off 5 bases at V and 8 bases at J, with 18 bases between the two ends. The CDR3 protein is CASSAPGRIDGYTF. DNA for the CDR3: TGTGCCAGTAGTGCCCCCGGGAGGATAGACGGCTACACCTTC.

The V call is TRBV9, the J call TRBJ2-4; 11 bases are a match to TRBD2. From germline, CDR1 is SGDLS and CDR2 YYNGEE. The CDR3 has 16 residues. Trimming removed 2 bases from V and 1 base from J; junction bases left unmatched: 2. CDR3 sequence: CASSVSSGRAKNIQYF. The CDR3 bases are TGTGCCAGCAGCGTCTCTAGCGGGAGGGCCAAAAACATTCAGTACTTC. The whole variable domain, remainder taken from reference TRBV9 and TRBJ2-4, is DSGVTQTPKHLITATGQRVTLRCSPRSGDLSVYWYQQSLDQGLQFLIQYYNGEERAKGNILERFSAQQFPDLHSELNLSSLELGDSALYFCASSVSSGRAKNIQYFGAGTRLSVL.

This clone was counted a single time. The J gene is TRBJ1-3, the V gene TRBV6-5; D is unresolved. The V gene lost 8 bases and the J gene lost 7 bases, with 15 bases spanning the gap. Per germline, CDR1 MNHEY and CDR2 SVGAGI. The CDR3 covers 13 residues. Here the CDR3 reads CASVGSYPNTIYF. The DNA for the CDR3 is TGTGCCAGCGTTGGTTCCTATCCGAACACCATATATTTT.

The chain employs TRBV28 and TRBJ1-6, with 9 bases identical to TRBD1. The ends lost 7 bases at V and 0 bases at J; junction bases unmatched: 4. Germline assignment: CDR1 MDHEN and CDR2 SYDVKM. The CDR3 sequence is 16 residues long. The CDR3 DNA reads TGTGCCAGCACCGACAGGGGGAGCTCCTATAATTCACCCCTCCACTTT. It codes for CASTDRGSSYNSPLHF.

The chain combines TRBV27 with TRBJ2-5; D gene uncertain. V lost 0 bases, J lost 5 bases, and 7 bases lay in between. The CDR3 has 13 residues. Germline CDR1 MNHEY, CDR2 SMNVEV (reference sequence). CDR3 sequence (DNA): TGTGCCAGCAGTTTATCGATGAGGGAGACCCAGTACTTC. The encoded protein is CASSLSMRETQYF.

The chain is built from TRBV9 and TRBJ2-2, with D possibly being TRBD2 (6 bases). The CDR3 length is 14 residues. Germline V gene lookup returns CDR1 SGDLS and CDR2 YYNGEE. The germline V and J ends were trimmed by 2 bases and 5 bases, with 10 bases remaining between them. CDR3 bases: TGTGCCAGCAGCGTGGAGGGTTGGACCGGGGAGCTGTTTTTT. Protein product: CASSVEGWTGELFF.

V is TRBV10-3 and J is TRBJ1-1; D is uncertain. With 1 base removed from V and 1 base from J, the gap between germline ends came to 10 bases. Germline V gene data show CDR1 as ENHRY and CDR2 as SYGVKD. The CDR3 is 15 amino acids. The CDR3 coding sequence is TGTGCCATCAGTGAGTATGATGGGCGGAACACTGAAGCTTTCTTT. Translation: CAISEYDGRNTEAFF.

This clone was seen just once. The chain links TRBV11-2 to TRBJ2-7; 7 bases map to TRBD1. Germline trimming cut 5 bases from V and 0 bases from J; bases unmatched to any gene: 13. Germline-derived CDR1 and CDR2 are SGHAT and FQNNGV. The CDR3 is 17 amino acids. CDR3 sequence: CASSPISGTAVSYEQYF. As DNA, the CDR3 is TGTGCCAGCAGCCCCATTTCCGGGACAGCCGTCTCCTACGAGCAGTACTTC.

This chain links TRBV30 with TRBJ1-6; 7 bases map to TRBD1. Germline CDR1 is GTSNPN and CDR2 is SVGIG (reference sequence). The CDR3 has 13 residues. The V and J ends lost 3 bases and 10 bases, in that order; junction bases with no gene match: 6. The CDR3 sequence: CAWSPRGKSPLHF. CDR3 coding DNA: TGTGCCTGGAGCCCCAGGGGGAAGTCACCCCTCCACTTT.

The rearrangement joins TRBV2 to TRBJ1-1, with D uncertain. The CDR3 has 14 residues. Germline V gene sequence: CDR1 SNHLY, CDR2 FYNNEI. The V end lost 0 bases, the J end lost 6 bases, and 11 bases lay between the germline ends. The CDR3 reads CASSEAQAGSEAFF. CDR3 bases: TGTGCCAGCAGTGAAGCTCAGGCTGGCTCTGAAGCTTTCTTT. The full variable domain, with the rest looked up from reference TRBV2 and TRBJ1-1, is EPEVTQTPSHQVTQMGQEVILRCVPISNHLYFYWYRQILGQKVEFLVSFYNNEISEKSEIFDDQFSVERPDGSNFTLKIRSTKLEDSAMYFCASSEAQAGSEAFFGQGTRLTVV.

This sequence joins TRBV28 and TRBJ1-1, with D possibly matching TRBD1 (5 bases). From germline, CDR1 is MDHEN and CDR2 SYDVKM. The CDR3 length is 13 residues. Trimming took off 10 bases at V and 3 bases at J, with 15 bases between the two ends. CDR3 DNA sequence: TGTGCCAACTCCCCGGGGACTTACACTGAAGCTTTCTTT. Protein product: CANSPGTYTEAFF.

The rearrangement joins TRBV19 to TRBJ2-3; D is ambiguous. This CDR3 is 14 amino acids long. Germline lookup yields CDR1 LNHDA and CDR2 SQIVND (reference sequence). V lost 4 bases and J lost 0, with 8 bases in between. CDR3 sequence reads: CASSTTVSTDTQYF. The CDR3 DNA follows: TGTGCCAGTAGTACCACGGTGAGCACAGATACGCAGTATTTT.

V is TRBV5-6 and J is TRBJ2-3; D is possibly TRBD2 (5 bases). There are 11 residues in the CDR3. Trimming took 3 bases from V and 7 from J, leaving 6 bases between them. The germline CDR1 and CDR2 sequences are SGHDT and YYEEEE. The chain's CDR3 is CASSSGNTQYF. The CDR3 DNA reads TGTGCCAGCAGCTCGGGGAATACGCAGTATTTT.

This chain joins TRBV7-9 and TRBJ2-7, with D tentatively TRBD1 (5 bases). With 5 bases removed from V and 3 bases from J, the gap between germline ends came to 14 bases. The V gene's germline CDR1 is SEHNR and CDR2 FQNEAQ (reference sequence). The CDR3 contains 14 residues. The CDR3 nucleotides read TGTGCCAGCAGCCGTAGTACAGGAGTCTACGAGCAGTACTTC. Translated: CASSRSTGVYEQYF.